This T cell receptor beta chain was profiled in a study of shared clonotypes between healthy human individuals (dated by TCRdb to 2018 to 2021). For context, the study as a whole: A couple of women and a few men aged 18 to 49 years were included in the cohort. For each donor, CD4 naive and CD4 memory were each given three plates, CD8 naive was given two plates, and CD8 memory was given one plate. Per donor, leukapheresis produced somewhere between about 0.85 and 9.5 billion PBMCs. To estimate repertoire size and how much clonotypes are shared between individuals, the study performed deep sequencing of blood TCR repertoires from a handful of healthy adults. Libraries were prepared and TCR repertoires were sequenced by different laboratories using diverse techniques, in order to increase sequencing depth and limit assay-specific biases.

Counted from cysteine to phenylalanine, this CDR3 has 14 amino acids. The entry retains the CDR3 DNA only, 42 bases that are in frame from base 1. The germline ends are 13 bases apart after V is trimmed by 5 bases and J by 6 bases. The germline V gene yields MGHRA for CDR1 and YSYEKL for CDR2. TCR CDR3 regions were amplified from genomic DNA by multiplex PCR using the deep immunoSEQ assay. Genomic DNA extracted from each cell subset was distributed evenly over all wells of several immunoSEQ 96-well plates, and each plate served as one replicate. For sorted subsets, approximately 0.2 ug of genomic DNA, equivalent to roughly 30,000 T cell genomes, went into each replicate PCR. The purified libraries were quantified using a Qubit 3.0 fluorometer, sized with a Bioanalyzer 2100, and then quantified again using the KAPA Library Quantification kit. Every immunoSEQ 96-well plate was sequenced on a dedicated single-read 150-cycle Illumina NextSeq 550 flow cell. As for the original processing: Because the immunoSEQ output included only junctional sequences and no quality scores, the filtering could not be the same as the filtering used for full-length reads. Sequences were annotated with PyIR, a Python wrapper for IgBLAST v1.9, using IMGT germline references to assign V/J genes and CDR3. Any read was removed if the V/J assignment was weak (E-value above 1e-6), the CDR3 was missing, or the read contained stop codons, out-of-frame junctions, or ambiguous translated residues. V3J clonotypes were defined as sequences sharing the same inferred V gene, J gene, and CDR3 amino acid sequence. To compute the percentage overlap between repertoires, the number of shared unique clonotypes was divided by the size of the smaller repertoire. RTK rarefaction, the Chao1 estimator, and Recon v2.1 estimates of unobserved clonotypes were used to assess repertoire richness. For all TCRbeta clonotypes obtained by the gDNA method from a few donors, generation probabilities were computed with OLGA. TCRdb took this table from immuneACCESS and kept in-frame rearrangements with V and J called. Such tables lack part of the clones; where checked against another copy, unresolved V genes explain under half of the gap, and the rest is unexplained. The V and J calls and clone size are taken from that table; D and trimming were inferred from the DNA. The sample table holds about 2 million clones, of which about 95% were seen once. The ten largest clones add up to 1.2% of the sample.

CD8 naive samples were obtained by positive selection for CCR7 among CD45RO-negative cells, yielding a CD45RA+CCR7+ population from which TemRA cells were excluded. Healthy HIV-negative adults with no recently reported acute infections or vaccinations were included as donors. Every donor was a Caucasian adult residing in Nashville, Tennessee, USA. After blood collection by leukapheresis, PBMCs were isolated using Ficoll-Histopaque density gradient centrifugation and then cryopreserved in the vapor phase of liquid nitrogen. Analytical flow cytometry was used to check the purity and quantity of each magnetically sorted T cell population. Genomic DNA was isolated from every sorted fraction and measured by UV absorbance on a Nanodrop 2000c. What the authors observed across the whole study: Roughly 5.2% of naive CD4, approximately 3.7% of naive CD8, about 2.4% of memory CD4, and 0.35% to 0.4% of memory CD8 clonotypes were shared across a few donors. The genetic and exposure-history diversity represented was limited by the small number of donors. Larger estimated clonotype richness was generally found for naive subsets than for memory subsets. Pairwise subsampling led to the expectation that sequencing depth would affect the degree of clonotype sharing among donors. Sampling was restricted to blood, and TCR repertoires in tissues likely differ from the TCR repertoires found in blood. Clonotypes shared by all four sorted-subset donors showed higher generation probabilities than non-shared clonotypes. Rarefaction of sorted-subset datasets indicated incomplete sequencing despite the large sequencing depth.

Of note for this clone: No cognate antigen has been identified for it. No base quality values were provided; no much bigger clone lies one nucleotide off.

The clonotype was recovered from a man aged 18 to 29 in good health. What was sequenced was naive CD8+ T cells sorted from blood. In light of the paper, this sample's cell subset or site label describes: CD45RA+CCR7+. The rearrangement combines TRBV4-1 with TRBJ2-2; the D segment might be TRBD1 or TRBD2, since each matches 6 bases. The CDR3 protein is CASSSVGGAGELFF. The bases read TGCGCCAGCAGCTCCGTGGGGGGCGCCGGGGAGCTGTTTTTT.